The text below deals with one T cell receptor (beta chain). This clonotype has only a few counts. It lacks a known antigen. Per-base qualities were not stored, and no clone one base away is much larger. Library preparation used 5' RACE. Sequencing relied on an Illumina HiSeq 2500. A second about 7 to 11 cycle PCR used a sample-barcoded 5' primer and a J-beta primer mix. A template-switch 5' adaptor carrying 12 random nucleotides introduced a unique molecular identifier onto each TCR beta cDNA molecule. Each sample yielded at least 2.5 million CDR3-containing paired-end reads. First-strand cDNA synthesis was performed from all RNA using the Mint cDNA synthesis kit, with priming by a TRBC-specific oligonucleotide. All cDNA was treated with uracil-DNA glycosylase and then went through a first 18-cycle PCR with the universal primers M1SS and BC2_uni_R. In the authors' own workflow: Each sample was normalized by randomly selecting 1 million high-quality reads, each carrying a distinct molecular identifier. Instead of being binned into consensus sequences, reads that shared molecular identifiers were thrown out. MiTCR, with a Q25 quality threshold and the strictest error-elimination algorithm, was used for CDR3 identification, clonotype clustering and error correction. A nonparametric unseen species model with Euler transformation was used to estimate lower-bound total TCR beta diversity. TCRdb trimmed the raw reads at Q25, called clones with MiXCR and kept productive beta chains. When rows share a CDR3 protein, they turn into one entry using the most common DNA and genes. It is TCRdb's table, rather than the study itself, that gives the V and J calls and clone size. Across this sample there are roughly 1.5 million distinct CDR3 sequences, with approximately 43% seen only once. Over 3.5% of the sample goes to the ten largest clones.

The 39 donors, aged about 6 to 95 years, were systemically healthy Caucasian individuals from Russia. Ten milliliters of peripheral blood were drawn from each donor into EDTA-treated Vacutainer tubes. PBMCs were isolated by Ficoll-Paque density-gradient centrifugation, with at least 6 million obtained per sample. Trizol reagent was used to extract total RNA from the PBMCs, yielding at least 6 micrograms per sample. For every donor, an aliquot of PBMCs went through flow cytometry to measure the percentages of naive CD45RAhigh/CD27high T cells. These data belong to a study of blood T cells in healthy people across ages (dated by TCRdb to about 2015). In the study overall: In model experiments, roughly one uniquely barcoded TCR beta cDNA molecule per two T cells was captured by template switching. Using deep sequencing normalized with unique cDNA molecular identifiers, the study measured how TCR beta repertoire diversity changes with age. To avoid experimental bias, donors of different ages were distributed randomly across sequencing lanes. Using the same blood draw, the study looked at two additional independent replicas of 1 million unique cDNA reads for two donors, one aged 18 to 30 and the other aged 80 or older. Donors were grouped into four age groups: young (average 16 years), middle-aged (39), aged (roughly 67) and long-lived (around 80).

The paper's findings and limits, for the study overall: The percentage of naive T cells measured by flow cytometry correlated strongly with observed TCR beta diversity. Because donor CMV infection status was unknown, age-related changes in expanded clonotypes were potentially confounded. Estimates of total diversity based on one million sequenced T cells were regarded as lower bounds and as underestimates. Observed TCR beta diversity per million T cells fell roughly linearly with age, and a significant reduction was already apparent by age around 44. Compared with the aged group, the long-lived group had more naive CD4+ T cells, fewer expanded clones and increased TCR diversity, a pattern suggesting age selection. Since profiling was done on bulk unsorted PBMCs, naive and antigen-experienced compartments could not be conclusively compared.

CDR3 length: 15 amino acids, cysteine to phenylalanine. The sequence is cut down to CDR3 DNA, 45 bases in frame from base 1. Per the germline V gene (reference sequence), MNHEY is the CDR1 and SMNVEV is the CDR2. Trimming removed 0 bases from V and 7 bases from J, leaving 15 bases between the germline ends. The sequenced material came from blood. This TCR was recovered from a woman in her late teens or twenties in good health. The chain couples TRBV27 to TRBJ2-5, with TRBD1 perhaps the D gene, on 6 matching bases. In nucleotides, the sequence is TGTGCCAGCAGTTTATCGTCGGCAGGGGACGGGACCCAGTACTTC. It translates to CASSLSSAGDGTQYF.